Sequencing of this T cell receptor beta chain was carried out in a study of CD4 T cells in relation to SARS-CoV-2 and coronaviruses. Unexposed donor CD4+ T cells date from about 2011-2018, before the COVID-19 pandemic. Isolation of CD4+ T cells took place after approximately 11 days in culture. Between the trimmed V and J ends, which lost 1 base and 4 bases, there was a span of 7 bases. Germline CDR1 and CDR2: MGHRA and YSYEKL. CDR3 length: 13 amino acids. A note on this clone: The antigen remains unidentified.

Here immunoSEQ multiplex PCR was the method, and the copy in TCRdb shows in-frame clones only, minus some. Of approximately 30,000 clones detected, 60% to 80% appear once; the ten largest clones hold under 30%. The receptor comes from a human donor in good health. V usage is TRBV4-1 and J usage is TRBJ2-5; a possible D gene is TRBD2 (5 bases). The specimen was CD4+ T cells from PBMCs, cultured in vitro. The CDR3 DNA reads TGCGCCAGCAGCCAAGGCGGGCGAGAGACCCAGTACTTC. It translates to CASSQGGRETQYF.